The T cell receptor (beta chain) described here comes from a study of PD-L1 blockade in urothelial cancer (dated by TCRdb to between 2016 and 2019). Regarding the complete study: Therapy was started in about 2014 for all patients, and atezolizumab 1,200 mg was administered intravenously every 3 weeks. About nine tenths of the roughly 30 patients were males with bladder-origin urothelial cancer, and about 65% of the 29 reported a prior smoking history. Patients had an ECOG performance status of 0 or 1 and had received between 0 and 3 prior chemotherapy regimens. Blood samples were analyzed at 3 weeks after treatment start (second dose) and at 6 weeks after treatment start. Blood samples gave median yields of about 140,000 T cells and approximately 80,000 unique TCRs, along with a median clonality of around 0.08. The study was an exploratory multi-omic analysis of somatic, immune and clinical correlates of response to PD-L1 blockade with atezolizumab in urothelial cancer. Pretreatment tumor samples, along with matched peripheral blood serially collected before and after atezolizumab treatment, were subjected to TCR sequencing. Durable clinical benefit was defined as a progression-free survival longer than 6 months, and TCR features were additionally tested against progression-free survival and overall survival. Whole exome sequencing and RNA sequencing of pretreatment tumors were performed alongside TCR sequencing in the same patients. Durable clinical benefit was achieved by nine patients but not by the remaining 20. Pretreatment blood TCR-seq was available for about 27 patients, at least one posttreatment blood collection was obtained for 24 patients, and tumor TCR-seq was available for 24 patients. Overall results and qualifications from the work: A pretreatment peripheral blood TCR clonality below the median was linked to improved progression-free and overall survival. At 3 weeks after the start of treatment, tumor-associated TCR clones in peripheral blood had expanded more in patients with durable benefit (n of about 21, p = 0.022). Because of the small sample size (n ≈ 30) and the many exploratory analyses performed, the results are intended to be regarded as hypothesis-generating.

In the paper's terms, the time point label means: pretreatment peripheral blood. The cohort comprised fewer than 35 patients with locally advanced or metastatic urothelial carcinoma treated at Memorial Sloan Kettering on a trial protocol. Peripheral blood mononuclear cells were collected pretreatment and during treatment, with between 1 and 8 total time points per patient. The Qiagen DNeasy Blood extraction kit was used to purify genomic DNA from total PBMCs and from tumor samples. PBMCs were collected pretreatment and during treatment, and were isolated and stored as previously described. About this clone itself: Its antigen has not been determined. The input lacks base qualities; no much larger clone sits a single base away.

The CDR3 runs 13 residues from the cysteine to the phenylalanine. Just the 39-base CDR3 DNA is kept, in frame starting at base 1. V sheds 5 bases and J sheds 2 bases, leaving 10 bases between their ends. Looking up the germline V gene yields CDR1 MDHEN and CDR2 SYDVKM. Synthetic TCR analog templates were spiked into each PCR to estimate absolute template abundance from read counts. The immunoSEQ assay used bias-controlled V and J gene primers to amplify TCRbeta CDR3 regions from genomic DNA. Sequencing of rearranged TCRbeta segments was done at approximately 20X coverage. Per the source publication's procedure: Clustering was used to correct sequencing errors, and CDR3s were annotated against IMGT to assign V, D and J genes. Downstream analyses used only productive TCRbeta rearrangements and left out out-of-frame or stop-codon sequences. Clonality was calculated as one minus the Shannon entropy normalized by the log of the number of unique productive sequences. Fisher's exact test with Benjamini-Hochberg correction, at a threshold of adjusted p below 0.01, was used to find clones that differed between time points or between blood and tumor. TCRdb retrieved this table from immuneACCESS and kept in-frame rearrangements only. Not all clones are present; in checked studies, unresolved V genes account for under half, and no reason is known for the remainder. V and J calls and clone size are given by that table; D and trimming were obtained from the DNA. This sample comprises over 100,000 clones, roughly 84% of them detected only once. The ten largest make up 3.2% of the sample.

Specimen: PBMCs, collected around atezolizumab (anti-PD-L1) treatment. This clonotype originated in a man aged 45-60 years with urothelial cancer. The V gene is TRBV28 and the J gene is TRBJ2-7; confidence is insufficient to name the D gene. The bases are TGTGCCAGCAGTCGACAATCCCCCTACGAGCAGTACTTC. It translates as CASSRQSPYEQYF.